The 32 T cell receptor beta chains reported below all come from one sample, sequenced in a study of T cell changes during pregnancy in multiple sclerosis. Assay used: immunoSEQ multiplex PCR; TCRdb lists only in-frame clones, some missing. Among 38,000 or so clones listed, 80% to 95% were seen once. The sequenced sample was CD8+ T cells from peripheral blood mononuclear cells, obtained in the first trimester of pregnancy. Receptor source: a female donor with multiple sclerosis, enrolled in a pregnancy study.

This clone is labeled medium-sized. The chain employs TRBV7-8 and TRBJ1-1, with 7 bases identical to TRBD1. J was trimmed by 5 bases and V by 10 bases; bases with no gene match: 10. CDR3 size: 13 residues. From germline, CDR1 is SGHVS and CDR2 FQNEAQ. The DNA of the CDR3 is TGTGCCACCGGACAGGAACGAGGGACTGAAGCTTTCTTT. This encodes CATGQERGTEAFF.

A single count supports this clone. This chain connects TRBV30 to TRBJ2-2, with 10 bases fitting TRBD2. The CDR3 is 15 amino acids. The V segment lost 3 bases and the J segment 7 bases; nucleotides outside the gene matches: 8. Germline V gives CDR1 GTSNPN, CDR2 SVGIG (reference sequence). CDR3 in amino acids: CAWSTPGTSVGELFF. CDR3 nucleotide sequence: TGTGCCTGGAGCACACCCGGGACTAGCGTCGGGGAGCTGTTTTTT.

J is TRBJ1-4 and V is TRBV15, with TRBD1 matching over 12 bases. The CDR3 is 15 residues long. Germline-derived CDR1 and CDR2 are LNHNV and YYDKDF (reference sequence). The V and J ends lost 0 bases and 10 bases, in that order; junction bases with no gene match: 3. The CDR3 region is CATSRDLGQGAKLFF. The CDR3 DNA follows: TGTGCCACCAGCAGAGATCTGGGACAGGGGGCAAAACTGTTTTTT.

The rearrangement uses TRBV30 and TRBJ1-5; 7 bases fit TRBD1. Trimming cost V 2 bases and J 4 bases; bases outside gene matches: 8. The CDR3 sequence is 15 residues long. The germline V gene has CDR1 GTSNPN and CDR2 SVGIG (reference sequence). CDR3 sequence: CAWSLPGGGNQPQHF. The CDR3 DNA follows: TGTGCCTGGAGTCTCCCAGGGGGAGGTAATCAGCCCCAGCATTTT.

The chain recombines TRBV7-9 with TRBJ2-7, with TRBD1 matching over 7 bases. V lost 4 bases to trimming and J lost 1 base; unmatched junction nucleotides: 7. This CDR3 is 15 amino acids long. Germline V gene lookup returns CDR1 SEHNR and CDR2 FQNEAQ (reference sequence). The CDR3 is CASSYTQGVSYEQYF. DNA for the CDR3: TGTGCCAGCAGCTATACTCAGGGGGTTTCCTACGAGCAGTACTTC.

V is TRBV11-2 and J is TRBJ1-1, with a tentative D call TRBD1 (6 bases). Germline CDR1 reads SGHAT; CDR2 reads FQNNGV. With 6 bases removed from V and 4 bases from J, the gap between germline ends came to 15 bases. This CDR3 has 14 amino acids. The CDR3 sequence: CASSQGISFTEAFF. CDR3 bases: TGTGCCAGCAGTCAGGGGATCTCCTTCACTGAAGCTTTCTTT.

The chain is built from TRBV9 and TRBJ1-2, with 7 bases aligning to TRBD1. The CDR3 consists of 14 residues. After removal of 3 bases from V and 1 base from J, the junction contained 3 bases not matched to a gene. Germline V lookup: CDR1 SGDLS, CDR2 YYNGEE. CDR3 nucleotides: TGTGCCAGCAGCGGTAGGGACAGTAACTATGGCTACACCTTC. Translated: CASSGRDSNYGYTF.

The chain employs TRBV13 and TRBJ2-1; 12 bases align to TRBD2. The CDR3 length is 18 residues. Germline V CDR1 and CDR2: PRHDT, FYEKMQ (reference sequence). Trimming cost V 5 bases and J 0 bases; bases outside gene matches: 8. The chain's CDR3 is CASSPGTSGSNSYNEQFF. CDR3 DNA sequence: TGTGCCAGCAGCCCGGGGACTAGCGGGTCGAACTCCTACAATGAGCAGTTCTTC. Full variable domain (missing parts from reference TRBV13 and TRBJ2-1): AAGVIQSPRHLIKEKRETATLKCYPIPRHDTVYWYQQGPGQDPQFLISFYEKMQSDKGSIPDRFSAQQFSDYHSELNMSSLELGDSALYFCASSPGTSGSNSYNEQFFGPGTRLTVL.

This sequence joins TRBV2 and TRBJ1-1; 9 bases line up with TRBD1. CDR3 length: 16 residues. Trimming cost V 3 bases and J 0 bases; bases outside gene matches: 5. Germline CDR1 SNHLY, CDR2 FYNNEI. CDR3 in amino acids: CASSETGGGMNTEAFF. DNA for the CDR3: TGTGCCAGCAGTGAGACAGGGGGGGGTATGAACACTGAAGCTTTCTTT.

This clone has just one count. The rearrangement links TRBV9 to TRBJ1-1, with no clear D. V was trimmed by 4 bases and J by 3 bases, leaving 13 bases between them. This CDR3 comprises 14 residues. Germline CDR1 and CDR2: SGDLS and YYNGEE. The CDR3 bases are TGTGCCAGCAGCCCCGGTGGGAGCTACACTGAAGCTTTCTTT. Translating it yields CASSPGGSYTEAFF. Full variable domain (remainder filled in from reference TRBV9 and TRBJ1-1): DSGVTQTPKHLITATGQRVTLRCSPRSGDLSVYWYQQSLDQGLQFLIQYYNGEERAKGNILERFSAQQFPDLHSELNLSSLELGDSALYFCASSPGGSYTEAFFGQGTRLTVV.

The chain employs TRBV27 and TRBJ1-5; D remains ambiguous. Germline V CDR1 and CDR2: MNHEY, SMNVEV (reference sequence). V shed 4 bases and J shed 1 base, with 8 bases lying between them. This CDR3 comprises 14 residues. The chain's CDR3 is CASSSWRSNQPQHF. As DNA, the CDR3 is TGTGCCAGCAGTTCATGGCGGAGCAATCAGCCCCAGCATTTT.

This clone was picked up one time. The chain couples TRBV13 to TRBJ1-3; 9 bases are shared with TRBD1. CDR3 size: 15 residues. V was clipped by 6 bases and J by 1 base; unmatched bases: 4. Looked up from germline, CDR1 is PRHDT and CDR2 is FYEKMQ (reference sequence). This chain's CDR3 is CASRGTGKSGNTIYF. CDR3 DNA: TGTGCCAGCAGAGGGACAGGGAAATCTGGAAACACCATATATTTT.

The genes are TRBV19 and TRBJ2-1, with unresolved D. This CDR3 has 14 amino acids. V lost 4 bases to trimming and J lost 3 bases, with 10 bases between them. The germline V gene encodes CDR1 LNHDA and CDR2 SQIVND (reference sequence). The CDR3 DNA follows: TGTGCCAGTAGTACTCCGAGCGACTACAATGAGCAGTTCTTC. Encoded protein: CASSTPSDYNEQFF.

This clone was observed a single time. The chain employs TRBV7-6 and TRBJ2-1; 10 bases are shared with TRBD2. This CDR3 comprises 16 residues. CDR1 and CDR2 from the germline V gene are SGHVS and FNYEAQ. J lost 7 bases, V lost 6 bases, and 12 bases had no gene match. The CDR3 here is CASRSGAGGPWNEQFF. Here the CDR3 DNA reads TGTGCCAGCAGGAGTGGAGCGGGGGGGCCGTGGAATGAGCAGTTCTTC.

This clone was observed once. CDR3 DNA sequence: TGTGCCAGCGGAGCCTCAGGGAATGAGCAGTTCTTC. Protein sequence: CASGASGNEQFF. The rearrangement joins TRBV2 to TRBJ2-1, with a weak D call TRBD1 (5 bases). This CDR3 has 12 residues. Trimming cost V 8 bases and J 7 bases, with 12 bases left between them. Germline-derived CDR1 and CDR2 are SNHLY and FYNNEI.

The rearrangement joins TRBV9 to TRBJ1-2; 8 bases map to TRBD1. Germline assignment: CDR1 SGDLS and CDR2 YYNGEE. The trim removed 3 bases at V and 5 bases at J, leaving 6 bases unmatched. The CDR3 is 14 amino acids. The DNA of the CDR3 is TGTGCCAGCAGCGGGACAGGGACCTCTTATGGCTACACCTTC. Protein sequence: CASSGTGTSYGYTF.

The V call is TRBV10-1, the J call TRBJ2-1; a possible D gene is TRBD1 (5 bases). The germline V gene encodes CDR1 WNHNN and CDR2 SYGVQD (reference sequence). There are 12 residues in the CDR3. V lost 0 bases to trimming and J lost 15 bases, with 12 bases between them. The CDR3 sequence: CASSESVGDLFF. CDR3 nucleotide sequence: TGCGCCAGCAGTGAGTCGGTAGGGGATCTGTTCTTC.

This clone was seen a few times. The rearrangement links TRBV7-9 to TRBJ1-4; 7 bases map to TRBD1. Germline assignment: CDR1 SEHNR and CDR2 FQNEAQ (reference sequence). Trimming took 5 bases from V and 8 from J; bases not matched to a gene: 2. The length of the CDR3 is 12 residues. The CDR3 nucleotides read TGTGCCAGCAGCCAGGACAGGGAAAAACTGTTTTTT. Amino acids: CASSQDREKLFF.

The rearrangement uses TRBV7-8 and TRBJ2-1, with D tentatively TRBD2 (6 bases). Trimming took 5 bases from V and 0 from J, leaving 14 bases between them. This CDR3 comprises 16 residues. Germline V CDR1 and CDR2: SGHVS, FQNEAQ. CDR3 sequence (DNA): TGTGCCAGCAGCCCCCCGGGGGTAAGCTCCTACAATGAGCAGTTCTTC. It encodes CASSPPGVSSYNEQFF.

The V call is TRBV2, the J call TRBJ1-5; 7 nucleotides align to TRBD1. The V gene's germline CDR1 is SNHLY and CDR2 FYNNEI. The CDR3 has 14 residues. Losses at the gene ends were 4 bases for V and 7 bases for J; bases not matched to a gene: 7. CDR3 protein: CASSGDSLGQPQHF. The CDR3 DNA follows: TGTGCCAGCAGTGGGGACAGTCTCGGACAGCCCCAGCATTTT.

The chain couples TRBV19 to TRBJ2-7, with TRBD2 matching 7 bases. The CDR3 has 14 residues. From germline, CDR1 is LNHDA and CDR2 SQIVND (reference sequence). With 6 bases clipped from V and 2 bases from J, the junction kept 7 bases outside the gene matches. DNA for the CDR3: TGTGCCAGTAGCTCTTTAGCGGGCGCCTACGAGCAGTACTTC. The encoded protein is CASSSLAGAYEQYF.

There are many counts of this clone. The chain links TRBV10-3 to TRBJ2-5; D is ambiguous. V dropped 8 bases and J dropped 5 bases, with 12 bases sitting between them. CDR1 is ENHRY, CDR2 SYGVKD, per germline. The CDR3 sequence is 12 residues long. The CDR3 nucleotides read TGTGCCATCGGAGACCCTTGGGAGACCCAGTACTTC. This codes for CAIGDPWETQYF.

The gene calls are TRBV6-5 and TRBJ1-1, with D uncertain. The CDR3 loop spans 13 amino acids. V was pared by 2 bases and J by 0 bases, with 4 bases between. The germline V gene encodes CDR1 MNHEY and CDR2 SVGAGI. The CDR3 protein is CASSYELNTEAFF. The DNA of the CDR3 is TGTGCCAGCAGTTACGAGTTGAACACTGAAGCTTTCTTT.

V gene TRBV7-9 combines with J gene TRBJ2-7, with D perhaps TRBD2 (6 bases). The CDR3 is 13 amino acids. Germline CDR1 reads SEHNR; CDR2 reads FQNEAQ (reference sequence). Deletions cut 8 bases from V and 2 bases from J, with 13 bases between. The CDR3 sequence is CASAGLNPYEQYF. CDR3 DNA sequence: TGTGCCAGCGCGGGACTCAACCCCTACGAGCAGTACTTC.

CDR3 nucleotides: TGTGCCAGCATAGGGACAGGGGGCGTCGAACGAGGGGACACTGAAGCTTTCTTT. As protein: CASIGTGGVERGDTEAFF. V gene TRBV2 combines with J gene TRBJ1-1; 12 nucleotides align to TRBD1. This CDR3 has 18 amino acids. The V and J ends lost 7 bases and 3 bases, in that order; junction bases with no gene match: 15. CDR1 and CDR2 (germline): SNHLY, FYNNEI.

The chain uses TRBV7-3 and TRBJ1-5, with D possibly matching TRBD1 (5 bases). The germline CDR1 and CDR2 sequences are SGHTA and FQGTGA. The CDR3 runs to 13 residues. V lost 6 bases and J lost 5, with 11 bases in between. CDR3 DNA: TGTGCCAGCAGTTCAGGGCCAGATCAGCCCCAGCATTTT. Encoded protein: CASSSGPDQPQHF.

This clone appeared once. The rearrangement uses TRBV4-1 and TRBJ2-1; 8 nucleotides line up with TRBD1. V lost 3 bases to trimming and J lost 2 bases; unmatched junction nucleotides: 3. The CDR3 is 15 residues long. CDR1 MGHRA and CDR2 YSYEKL come from the germline V gene. CDR3: CASSHVQGAYNEQFF. For the CDR3, the DNA is TGCGCCAGCAGCCATGTACAGGGGGCCTACAATGAGCAGTTCTTC.

The V and J genes are TRBV5-6 and TRBJ2-2; 7 bases map to TRBD1. Germline CDR1 and CDR2: SGHDT and YYEEEE. V trimming: 4 bases; J trimming: 6 bases; junction bases outside the gene matches: 6. This CDR3 comprises 14 residues. The CDR3 region is CASSPQTGSGELFF. As DNA, the CDR3 is TGTGCCAGCAGCCCCCAGACAGGGTCCGGGGAGCTGTTTTTT. Full variable domain (rest looked up from reference TRBV5-6 and TRBJ2-2): DAGVTQSPTHLIKTRGQQVTLRCSPKSGHDTVSWYQQALGQGPQFIFQYYEEEERQRGNFPDRFSGHQFPNYSSELNVNALLLGDSALYLCASSPQTGSGELFFGEGSRLTVL.

This clone was observed a single time. The V and J genes are TRBV9 and TRBJ2-5; the match to TRBD2 covers 7 bases. CDR3 length: 14 residues. The ends lost 3 bases at V and 5 bases at J; junction bases unmatched: 7. Germline lookup yields CDR1 SGDLS and CDR2 YYNGEE. The chain's CDR3 is CASSASGPGETQYF. The CDR3 region has the DNA TGTGCCAGCAGCGCTAGCGGCCCTGGGGAGACCCAGTACTTC.

The chain is built from TRBV11-2 and TRBJ1-5; D might be TRBD1 (5 bases). The CDR3 runs to 15 residues. Trimming removed 3 bases at V and 2 bases at J, with 11 bases between. From germline, CDR1 is SGHAT and CDR2 FQNNGV. CDR3 bases: TGTGCCAGCAGCTTGGGGGGGGTGGGCAATCAGCCCCAGCATTTT. Amino acid sequence: CASSLGGVGNQPQHF.

The chain joins TRBV18 to TRBJ2-2; 9 nucleotides align to TRBD2. Germline CDR1 is KGHSH and CDR2 is LQKENI. CDR3 size: 16 residues. Losses at the gene ends were 4 bases for V and 1 base for J; bases not matched to a gene: 4. The CDR3 sequence: CASSHSSGENTGELFF. CDR3 sequence (DNA): TGTGCCAGCTCACACTCTAGCGGGGAGAACACCGGGGAGCTGTTTTTT.

This chain uses TRBV7-9 with TRBJ1-4; D ambiguous. Germline CDR1 and CDR2: SEHNR and FQNEAQ (reference sequence). V dropped 5 bases and J dropped 7 bases, with 14 bases sitting between them. The CDR3 covers 14 residues. This CDR3 reads CASSPGVSPEKLFF. The CDR3 bases are TGTGCCAGCAGCCCCGGAGTCAGTCCTGAAAAACTGTTTTTT. Supplemented by reference TRBV7-9 and TRBJ1-4, the full variable domain reads DTGVSQNPRHKITKRGQNVTFRCDPISEHNRLYWYRQTLGQGPEFLTYFQNEAQLEKSRLLSDRFSAERPKGSFSTLEIQRTEQGDSAMYLCASSPGVSPEKLFFGSGTQLSVL.